This T cell receptor (beta chain) was documented in a study of vaccination and CD4 T cells after COVID-19. Regarding this clonotype: The antigen is undetermined.

Sequence data for DNA of cultured CD4+ T cells were generated by the Oncomine TCR Beta short-read assay. TCRdb re-called the PCR reads through MiXCR, storing one row per CDR3 protein. The sample yields about 7,400 distinct CDR3 sequences, approximately 40% seen once. Between the trimmed V and J ends, which lost 5 bases and 2 bases, there was a span of 12 bases. This CDR3 contains 14 residues. CDR1 and CDR2 (germline): MNHNS, SASEGT. The treatment was: approximately 10-day PBMC culture with coronavirus spike peptide pools or control peptides (ViraFEST assay). Researchers collected the unexposed donor's CD4+ T cells before the COVID-19 pandemic (2011-2018).

This receptor was identified in a human donor in good health. The chain recombines TRBV6-1 with TRBJ1-2, with D hard to call. Sample: CD4+ T cells from blood, cultured in vitro. The CDR3 region is CASSNGLTNYGYTF. CDR3 nucleotide sequence: TGTGCCAGCAGTAACGGGCTGACAAACTATGGCTACACCTTC.